This TCR beta chain is from a study of blood T cell repertoires in COVID-19. Study in general: Donors in the United States, Italy and Spain gave samples during acute or convalescent COVID-19. PBMCs, B-cell-depleted T cells, or T cells were the source of the cDNA or gDNA that made up the material.

V was clipped by 6 bases and J by 5 bases, with 19 bases between them. This CDR3 has 14 amino acids. Germline assignment: CDR1 SQVTM and CDR2 ANQGSEA. In the original workflow: Reference gene primer amplification in the assay estimated nucleated cell counts. Repertoires were generated with immunoSEQ multiplex PCR, while TCRdb's copy carries only in-frame clones and drops some. That table furnishes V, J and clone size, whereas the DNA furnished D and trimming. The table includes 72,000 or so clones, around nine tenths detected once. The sequence was obtained from an elderly woman with acute or convalescent COVID-19. The V gene is TRBV29-1, the J gene TRBJ2-5; the D gene is possibly TRBD1 (6 bases). Input material: peripheral blood. CDR3 sequence reads: CSVYEQGSWETQYF. The CDR3 nucleotides are TGCAGCGTCTACGAGCAGGGGAGTTGGGAGACCCAGTACTTC.